This T cell receptor beta chain originates from a study of human T cells and chemical hapten exposure. At the level of the study: Across samples, TCR yields varied, mostly owing to small differences in pooled library volumes. Findings and caveats of the study: DPC sensitization produced no change in TCRs with frequency above 1 in 1000.

In germline, CDR1 is LGHDT, CDR2 YNNKEL (reference sequence). This CDR3 has 18 residues. V dropped 1 base and J dropped 1 base, with 20 bases sitting between them. Time point here: healthy volunteer bleed at 6 weeks. Total RNA was extracted from unfractionated whole blood. The study's library attached unique molecular identifiers to single cDNA molecules. Authors' processing steps: Sample TCR totals centred on a median of about 100,000, ranging roughly 20,000 to 700,000. Using its own MiXCR run on the RACE reads, TCRdb lists one record per CDR3 protein. The V and J calls and clone size come from TCRdb's table, not from the authors' own analysis. The sample lists approximately 84,000 distinct CDR3 sequences; about 9% were seen once. This clonotype was picked up many times. Its antigen is currently unknown.

This TCR came from a male donor in good health. Some clones in this sample may be carry-over from other donors' samples. Sequenced: whole blood. V and J are TRBV3-1 and TRBJ2-7; possibly TRBD2 for D (7 bases). The CDR3 region has the DNA TGTGCCAGCAGCCAAGCCCCGGCGGGGGCGGCCTCTTCCTACGAGCAGTACTTC. Encoded protein: CASSQAPAGAASSYEQYF.